Given below is one TCR beta chain in context. There is no known antigen for this receptor. No much larger clone exists at a distance of one base, and base qualities are not known. Each collaborating institution followed its own protocols to collect whole blood in K2EDTA tubes. For TCRbeta analysis, collaborator samples were shipped as frozen whole blood, as isolated PBMCs, or as DNA extracted from either sample type. The data are from a study of blood T cell repertoires in COVID-19 (dated by TCRdb to 2018 to 2021). For the study in its entirety: Collaborator samples came from the United States, Italy and Spain and covered acute and convalescent phases of COVID-19. The samples were drawn from the first 160 participants of the ongoing ImmuneRACE study and from 1,254 subjects provided by 6 global collaborators. The dataset comprised deeply sampled blood TCRbeta repertoires from subjects exposed to, actively infected with, or recovered from COVID-19. The repertoires were made available in a free public database intended to serve as a resource for research on the immune response to SARS-CoV-2. The material from the prospective study consisted of cDNA or gDNA derived from T cells, B-cell-depleted T cells, or PBMCs. The sample metadata nearly always contained a de-identified subject ID, COVID-19 status, age in years and sex. Where available, HLA class I and class II types were taken from metadata supplied by the sample provider and were not determined by assay-based typing. Overall study results and their limits: The quantity of clinical and demographic metadata differed by source and by participant and was supplied without curation.

The immunoSEQ Assay, a bias-controlled multiplex PCR, was used to amplify TCRbeta CDR3 regions from genomic DNA. The study's processing was this. Within the assay, amplification of reference gene primers was used to estimate how many nucleated cells each sample contained. To quantify the absolute abundance of each unique TCRbeta CDR3 rearrangement, sequence reads were collapsed and filtered. Productive Simpson clonality was computed per sample as the square root of Simpson's diversity index over productive rearrangements. What TCRdb holds here is the immuneACCESS table cut down to in-frame rearrangements. Part of the clones is not present; checked against another copy, under half of the missing clones reflect an unresolved V gene, and the others are unexplained. D and trimming come from the DNA, and the V and J calls and clone size come from that table. The sample has around 110,000 clones on record, 83% of them singletons. The ten most abundant clones make up about 2.1% of the sample.

CDR1 and CDR2, per the germline V gene (reference sequence), are LNHNV and YYDKDF. Measured from the cysteine to the phenylalanine, the CDR3 is 16 residues long. Only the CDR3 DNA stays, 48 bases, in frame from base 1. Trimming removed 0 bases from V and 0 bases from J, leaving 9 bases between the germline ends. The chain uses TRBV15 and TRBJ1-3; a tentative D match to TRBD1 spans 5 bases. Sample: peripheral blood. The sequence was obtained from a man aged 30 to 45 with acute or convalescent COVID-19. In nucleotide form, the sequence is TGTGCCACCAGCAGAGAAGGGGTTCTCTCTGGAAACACCATATATTTT. It codes for CATSREGVLSGNTIYF.